Listed below are T cell receptor beta chains from one sample, sequenced in a study of cytomegalovirus exposure and HLA in healthy donors. The assay was immunoSEQ multiplex PCR, and TCRdb's table has in-frame clones only and misses some. The data show about 100,000 clones, roughly 74% seen once. Source material: PBMCs. Receptors were obtained from a woman between 35 and 50 years old in good health and CMV-seronegative. CDR3s include the opening cysteine and the closing phenylalanine or tryptophan. D genes are given only for firm matches. Only part of the rows carry a size: once, few, many, or a class if the clone is expanded.

J gene	V gene	D gene	clone size	CDR3 DNA	CDR3 protein
TRBJ1-5	TRBV7-9	NA	NA	TGTGCCAGCAGCGGGGTGTCGGGGGGAAGAGGTCAGCCCCAGCATTTT	CASSGVSGGRGQPQHF
TRBJ2-2	TRBV4-3	NA	NA	TGCGCCAGCAGCCAAGCAGGGATGGCGAACACCGGGGAGCTGTTTTTT	CASSQAGMANTGELFF
TRBJ2-1	TRBV28	NA	NA	TGTGCCAGCAGTTACCCGGGACTTAGCTCCTACAATGAGCAGTTCTTC	CASSYPGLSSYNEQFF
TRBJ1-1	TRBV7-2	TRBD1	NA	TGTGCCAGCAGCTCCCCCAGGGGGGTGAACACTGAAGCTTTCTTT	CASSSPRGVNTEAFF
TRBJ1-1	TRBV19	NA	NA	TGTGCCAGTAGCAAAAGGACGGAGAGGGTTGACACTGAAGCTTTCTTT	CASSKRTERVDTEAFF
TRBJ1-3	TRBV30	NA	NA	TGTGCCTCCCGCACCGGGGGGCCTGGAAACACCATATATTTT	CASRTGGPGNTIYF
TRBJ1-2	TRBV28	NA	NA	TGTGCCAGCAGGGAGAGGGACTATGGCTACACCTTC	CASRERDYGYTF
TRBJ2-1	TRBV9	TRBD2	NA	TGTGCCAGCAGCGGGGGGACTAGCGGGGGGCTGTTCTTC	CASSGGTSGGLFF
TRBJ2-3	TRBV29-1	TRBD1	NA	TGCAGCGTTGAGCCGACAGGGGGCGTGGGAGATACGCAGTATTTT	CSVEPTGGVGDTQYF
TRBJ2-1	TRBV14	TRBD1	NA	TGTGCCAGCAGCCCCGGGACAGGGAGTTACAATGAGCAGTTCTTC	CASSPGTGSYNEQFF
TRBJ2-7	TRBV29-1	NA	once	TGCAGCGTTTTGGCCAGGGCGACCTACGAGCAGTACTTC	CSVLARATYEQYF
TRBJ1-1	TRBV5-8	TRBD1	NA	TGTGCCAGCAGCTTGGCGGAATACAGGGGGCTGTTTACTGAAGCTTTCTTT	CASSLAEYRGLFTEAFF
TRBJ2-5	TRBV2	NA	NA	TGTGCCAGCAGACGGACAGCCGCTGAGACCCAGTACTTC	CASRRTAAETQYF
TRBJ1-5	TRBV18	NA	NA	TGTGCCAGCTCACCAGCCGGGGTTGGCAATCAGCCCCAGCATTTT	CASSPAGVGNQPQHF
TRBJ1-3	TRBV28	NA	NA	TGTGCCAGCAGTCCTACAGGGACACTATCTGGAAACACCATATATTTT	CASSPTGTLSGNTIYF
TRBJ1-6	TRBV11-2	NA	NA	TGTGCCAGCAGCTTAATACCGGGACAAATTAATTCACCCCTCCACTTT	CASSLIPGQINSPLHF
TRBJ1-2	TRBV13	NA	NA	TGTGCCAGCAGCTTACGGAGCGTCCGAGGCTATGGCTACACCTTC	CASSLRSVRGYGYTF
TRBJ1-6	TRBV28	TRBD1	once	TGTGCCAGCAGTCCCGCGACAGGGGGCTTTAATTCACCCCTCCACTTT	CASSPATGGFNSPLHF
TRBJ2-7	TRBV18	TRBD1	NA	TGTGCCAGCTCACCAGGACAGGGGAGTATTTTCGAGCAGTACTTC	CASSPGQGSIFEQYF
TRBJ2-3	TRBV28	NA	once	TGTGCCAGCAGTGATCAGGGTAAGGGCCAAGATACGCAGTATTTT	CASSDQGKGQDTQYF
TRBJ2-2	TRBV7-2	TRBD1	once	TGTGCCAGCAGCCTTCATGGACAGGGCGGCACCGGGGAGCTGTTTTTT	CASSLHGQGGTGELFF
TRBJ2-3	TRBV7-5	NA	NA	TGTGCCAGAAGCTTAGGACTAGGCGCATGCACAGATACGCAGTATTTT	CARSLGLGACTDTQYF
TRBJ1-1	TRBV28	NA	NA	TGTGCCAGCAGTCCCCCCTCGGAGGGAGGCACTGAAGCTTTCTTT	CASSPPSEGGTEAFF
TRBJ1-3	TRBV6-1	NA	few	TGTGCCAGCAGTGGACTCAGCTCTGGAAACACCATATATTTT	CASSGLSSGNTIYF
TRBJ2-1	TRBV7-9	TRBD2	NA	TGTGCCAGCAGCCAACGCTGGACTAGAGGGTATGAGCAGTTCTTC	CASSQRWTRGYEQFF
TRBJ2-3	TRBV7-2	TRBD2	NA	TGTGCCAGCAGCGGAGTGAAGGGACTAGCGGGGGGGTGGACAGATACGCAGTATTTT	CASSGVKGLAGGWTDTQYF
TRBJ2-7	TRBV6-6	NA	few	TGTGCCAGCAGTTACCCACAGGGACCCGAGCAGTACTTC	CASSYPQGPEQYF
TRBJ2-2	TRBV7-3	NA	NA	TGTGCCAGCAGCTGGGGCAGGGCGGACACCGGGGAGCTGTTTTTT	CASSWGRADTGELFF
TRBJ1-1	TRBV11-2	TRBD1	NA	TGTGCCAGCAGCTCAACGACAGGGACCACTGAAGCTTTCTTT	CASSSTTGTTEAFF
TRBJ2-4	TRBV5-1	NA	NA	TGCGCCAGCAGCTTGGACGGGAGCCCAAACATTCAGTACTTC	CASSLDGSPNIQYF
TRBJ2-7	TRBV7-2	NA	NA	TGTGCCAGCAGCTTAGCGGGGGCGAACTCCTACGAGCAGTACTTC	CASSLAGANSYEQYF
TRBJ2-7	TRBV19	NA	NA	TGTGCCAGTAGTAGCGCCAGGGGAACCTACGAGCAGTACTTC	CASSSARGTYEQYF
TRBJ1-5	TRBV6-1	TRBD1	NA	TGTGCCAGCAGTGAAATTTTGCGGACAGGGGATCGGGCCCAGCATTTT	CASSEILRTGDRAQHF
TRBJ1-6	TRBV10-3	TRBD1	NA	TGTGCCATCAGTGACGGACAGGGTGATAATTCACCCCTCCACTTT	CAISDGQGDNSPLHF
TRBJ1-5	TRBV19	TRBD1	few	TGTGCCAGTACCCCCGACAGGGCTTATAGCAATCAGCCCCAGCATTTT	CASTPDRAYSNQPQHF
TRBJ1-2	TRBV6-6	NA	few	TGTGCCAGCAGCCCCCCCGGGACATCTCATGGCTACACCTTC	CASSPPGTSHGYTF
TRBJ2-7	TRBV6-5	TRBD2	NA	TGTGCCAGCAGTTACGGGGGACTAGTATACGAGCAGTACTTC	CASSYGGLVYEQYF
TRBJ2-2	TRBV7-3	TRBD2	NA	TGTGCCAGCACCGACGGGGGGGCTAACACCGGGGAGCTGTTTTTT	CASTDGGANTGELFF
TRBJ2-3	TRBV9	TRBD1	NA	TGTGCCAGCAGCGTAGAGGCGGCAGGGGGCCCAGATACGCAGTATTTT	CASSVEAAGGPDTQYF
TRBJ2-7	TRBV7-9	TRBD1	few	TGTTCCAGCAGCTCCCCGGACAGGGGACCTCCCTACGAGCAGTACTTC	CSSSSPDRGPPYEQYF
TRBJ2-7	TRBV7-9	TRBD2	few	TGTTCCAGCAGCTTCCTACTAGCGGGAGCGAGCAACGAGCAGTACTTC	CSSSFLLAGASNEQYF
TRBJ2-1	TRBV9	TRBD2	NA	TGTGCCAGCAGCCCGGGACTAGCGGGATACAATGAGCAGTTCTTC	CASSPGLAGYNEQFF
TRBJ2-7	TRBV5-1	TRBD2	few	TGCGCCAGCAGCCGGGAGGGATACGAGCAGTACTTC	CASSREGYEQYF
TRBJ2-2	TRBV7-3	TRBD2	few	TGTGCCAGCAGCTTAACAACGACTAGCGGAGTGAACACCGGGGAGCTGTTTTTT	CASSLTTTSGVNTGELFF
TRBJ2-3	TRBV7-8	NA	NA	TGTGCCAGCAGCTTGTCCCGTCGCACAGATACGCAGTATTTT	CASSLSRRTDTQYF
TRBJ2-1	TRBV10-1	TRBD2	NA	TGCGCCAGCAGTCTTGGGACTAGCGGGAGCACCTTCAATGAGCAGTTCTTC	CASSLGTSGSTFNEQFF
TRBJ2-4	TRBV6-6	TRBD2	once	TGTGCCAGCAGTGGGGGTAGCGGGAGTGACATTCAGTACTTC	CASSGGSGSDIQYF
TRBJ2-7	TRBV13	TRBD2	NA	TGTGCCAGCAGCTTAACTAGCGAGGATGGCGAGCAGTACTTC	CASSLTSEDGEQYF
TRBJ2-1	TRBV5-4	NA	few	TGTGCCAGCAGCTTGGATTTCTATGAGCAGTTCTTC	CASSLDFYEQFF
TRBJ2-3	TRBV5-1	NA	few	TGCGCCAGCAGCTCCCGGTCTCCCACAGATACGCAGTATTTT	CASSSRSPTDTQYF
TRBJ2-1	TRBV5-1	TRBD2	few	TGCGCCAGCAGCTTGGCCGGGACTAGCGGGTTCAATGAGCAGTTCTTC	CASSLAGTSGFNEQFF
TRBJ1-4	TRBV6-1	TRBD1	NA	TGTGCCAGCAGTGAAGCTATAACAGGGGGGAATGAAAAACTGTTTTTT	CASSEAITGGNEKLFF
TRBJ2-7	TRBV4-3	NA	once	TGCGCCAGCAGCCAAGATCGGACAGTCTCCTACGAGCAGTACTTC	CASSQDRTVSYEQYF
TRBJ2-7	TRBV2	NA	NA	TGTGCCAGCAGTGAAGCGCTTGGTAGCCTCTACGAGCAGTACTTC	CASSEALGSLYEQYF